The T cell receptor (beta chain) described here comes from a study of shared clonotypes between healthy human individuals. The table came from immunoSEQ multiplex PCR; TCRdb's copy has only in-frame clones and leaves some out. This table holds 560,000 or so clones, roughly 96% found once. V was trimmed by 1 base and J by 0 bases, leaving 22 bases between them. The CDR3 consists of 20 residues. CDR1 and CDR2 (germline): MNHEY, SMNVEV (reference sequence). CD45RO-negative, CCR7-positively selected cells formed the naive CD8 fraction, excluding terminally differentiated effector memory CD45RA+ cells. This receptor was identified in a woman under 40 in good health. V and J are TRBV27 and TRBJ1-5, with D unresolved. Sequencing was done on a sample of naive CD8+ T cells sorted from blood. This CDR3 reads CASSLLAPTVGLGSNQPQHF. The DNA for the CDR3 is TGTGCCAGCAGTTTATTGGCCCCAACAGTAGGGTTGGGTAGCAATCAGCCCCAGCATTTT.